This entry is about one T cell receptor (beta chain). The data belong to a study of shared clonotypes between healthy human individuals. The CDR3 is 12 amino acids. Germline V gene data show CDR1 as SQVTM and CDR2 as ANQGSEA. V lost 2 bases and J lost 7, with 11 bases in between. Authors' data handling: From ImmunoSEQ came sequences covering only the junction and carrying no quality scores, so filtering differed. Data came from immunoSEQ multiplex PCR; TCRdb stores just in-frame clones and leaves some out. V and J calls and clone size are copied from that table; D and trimming were computed from the DNA. The data show more than 2,000,000 clones, with more than 80% seen just once and approximately 0.4% held by the top ten. CD45RA+ naive and CD45RA-negative memory subsets were separated from CD4+ cells.

The J gene is TRBJ1-2, the V gene TRBV29-1; perhaps TRBD1 as D (5 bases). The TCR comes from a man aged 18 to 30 in good health. Some clones in this sample may be carry-over from other donors' samples. Sequenced material: naive CD4+ T cells from PBMCs. Subset specified: CD45RA+ positively selected. The CDR3 spells CSVERQGRGYTF. The CDR3 DNA reads as TGCAGCGTTGAAAGGCAGGGACGTGGCTACACCTTC.